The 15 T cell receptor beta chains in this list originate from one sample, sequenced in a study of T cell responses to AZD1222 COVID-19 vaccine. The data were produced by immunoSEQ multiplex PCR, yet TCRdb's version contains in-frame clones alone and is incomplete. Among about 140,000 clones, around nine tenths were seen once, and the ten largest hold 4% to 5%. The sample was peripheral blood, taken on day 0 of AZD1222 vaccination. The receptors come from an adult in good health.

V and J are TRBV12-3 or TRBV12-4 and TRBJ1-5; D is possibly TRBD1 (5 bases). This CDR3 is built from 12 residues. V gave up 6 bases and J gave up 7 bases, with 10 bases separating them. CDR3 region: CASRTRDQPQHF. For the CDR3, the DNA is TGTGCCAGCAGAACCAGGGACCAGCCCCAGCATTTT.

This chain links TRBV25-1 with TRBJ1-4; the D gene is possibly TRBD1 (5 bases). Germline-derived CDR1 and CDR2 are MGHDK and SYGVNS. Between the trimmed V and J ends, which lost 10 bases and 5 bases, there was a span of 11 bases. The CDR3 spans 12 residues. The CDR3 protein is CATGTANEKLFF. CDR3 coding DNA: TGTGCCACCGGGACCGCGAATGAAAAACTGTTTTTT.

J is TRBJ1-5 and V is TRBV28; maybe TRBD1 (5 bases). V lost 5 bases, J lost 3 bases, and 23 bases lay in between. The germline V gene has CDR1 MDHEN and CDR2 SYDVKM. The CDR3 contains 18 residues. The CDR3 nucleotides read TGTGCCAGCAGTCATCTCCCACCGGGGGAGGGAATCAATCAGCCCCAGCATTTT. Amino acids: CASSHLPPGEGINQPQHF. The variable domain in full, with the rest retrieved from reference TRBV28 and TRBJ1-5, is DVKVTQSSRYLVKRTGEKVFLECVQDMDHENMFWYRQDPGLGLRLIYFSYDVKMKEKGDIPEGYSVSREKKERFSLILESASTNQTSMYLCASSHLPPGEGINQPQHFGDGTRLSIL.

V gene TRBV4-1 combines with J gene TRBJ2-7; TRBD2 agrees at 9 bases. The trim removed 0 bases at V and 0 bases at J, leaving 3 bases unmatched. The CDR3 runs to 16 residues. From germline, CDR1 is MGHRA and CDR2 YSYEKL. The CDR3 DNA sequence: TGCGCCAGCAGCCAAGATTCTAGCGGGGCCTCCTACGAGCAGTACTTC. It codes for CASSQDSSGASYEQYF.

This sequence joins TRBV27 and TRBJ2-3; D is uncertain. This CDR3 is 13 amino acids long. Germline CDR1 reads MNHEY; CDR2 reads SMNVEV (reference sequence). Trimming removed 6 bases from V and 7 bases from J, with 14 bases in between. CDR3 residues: CASSPSGLNTQYF. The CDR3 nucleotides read TGTGCCAGCAGCCCCTCGGGTTTGAATACGCAGTATTTT.

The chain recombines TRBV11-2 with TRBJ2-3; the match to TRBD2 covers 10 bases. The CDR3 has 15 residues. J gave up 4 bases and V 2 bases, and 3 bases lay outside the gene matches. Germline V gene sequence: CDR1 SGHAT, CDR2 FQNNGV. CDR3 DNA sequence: TGTGCCAGCAGCTTAAGCGGGAGGGCCCCAGATACGCAGTATTTT. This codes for CASSLSGRAPDTQYF.

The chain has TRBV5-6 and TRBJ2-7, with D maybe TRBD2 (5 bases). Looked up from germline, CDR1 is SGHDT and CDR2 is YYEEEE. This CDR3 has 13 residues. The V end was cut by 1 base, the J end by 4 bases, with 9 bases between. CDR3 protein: CASSLRGWYEQYF. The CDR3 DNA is TGTGCCAGCAGCTTGCGGGGATGGTACGAGCAGTACTTC.

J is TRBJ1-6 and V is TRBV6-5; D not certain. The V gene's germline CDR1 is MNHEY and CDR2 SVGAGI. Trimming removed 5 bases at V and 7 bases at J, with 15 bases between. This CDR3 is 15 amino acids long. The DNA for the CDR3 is TGTGCCAGCAGTACCGAGCAGGATTGGAATTCACCCCTCCACTTT. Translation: CASSTEQDWNSPLHF.

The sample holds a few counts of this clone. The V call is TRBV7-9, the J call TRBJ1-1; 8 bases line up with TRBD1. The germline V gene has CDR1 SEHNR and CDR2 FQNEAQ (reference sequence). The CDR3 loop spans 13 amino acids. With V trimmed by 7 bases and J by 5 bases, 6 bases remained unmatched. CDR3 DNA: TGTGCCAGCAACCGACAGGGGTGGACTGAAGCTTTCTTT. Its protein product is CASNRQGWTEAFF.

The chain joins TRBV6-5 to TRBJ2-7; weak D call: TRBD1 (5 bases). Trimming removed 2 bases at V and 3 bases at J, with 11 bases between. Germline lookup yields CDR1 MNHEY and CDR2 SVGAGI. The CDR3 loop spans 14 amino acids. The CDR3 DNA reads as TGTGCCAGCAGTTACCGGCAGGGTTTCTACGAGCAGTACTTC. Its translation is CASSYRQGFYEQYF.

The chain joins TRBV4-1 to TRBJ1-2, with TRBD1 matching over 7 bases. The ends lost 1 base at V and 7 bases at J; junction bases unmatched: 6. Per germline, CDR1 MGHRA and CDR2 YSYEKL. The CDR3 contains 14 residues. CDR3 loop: CASSQGGQTFGYTF. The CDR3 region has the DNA TGCGCCAGCAGCCAAGGGGGACAGACTTTTGGCTACACCTTC.

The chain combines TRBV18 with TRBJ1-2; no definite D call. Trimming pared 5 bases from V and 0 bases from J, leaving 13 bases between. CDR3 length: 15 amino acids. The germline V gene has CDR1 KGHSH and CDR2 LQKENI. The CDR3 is CASSAVERANYGYTF. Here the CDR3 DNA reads TGTGCCAGCTCAGCCGTAGAGAGAGCTAACTATGGCTACACCTTC. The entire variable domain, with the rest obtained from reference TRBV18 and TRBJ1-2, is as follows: NAGVMQNPRHLVRRRGQEARLRCSPMKGHSHVYWYRQLPEEGLKFMVYLQKENIIDESGMPKERFSAEFPKEGPSILRIQQVVRGDSAAYFCASSAVERANYGYTFGSGTRLTVV.

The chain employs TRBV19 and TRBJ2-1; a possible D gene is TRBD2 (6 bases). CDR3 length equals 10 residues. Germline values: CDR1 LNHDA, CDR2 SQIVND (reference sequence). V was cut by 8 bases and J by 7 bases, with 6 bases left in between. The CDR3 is CASGRNEQFF. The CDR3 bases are TGTGCCAGTGGGAGGAATGAGCAGTTCTTC.

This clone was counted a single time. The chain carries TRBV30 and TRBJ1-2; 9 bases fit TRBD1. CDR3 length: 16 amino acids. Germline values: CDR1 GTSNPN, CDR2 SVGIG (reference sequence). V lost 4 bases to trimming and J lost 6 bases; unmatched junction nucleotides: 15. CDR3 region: CAWTLRDRALLHGYTF. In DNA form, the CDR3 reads TGTGCCTGGACGCTCCGGGACAGGGCCTTACTCCATGGCTACACCTTC.

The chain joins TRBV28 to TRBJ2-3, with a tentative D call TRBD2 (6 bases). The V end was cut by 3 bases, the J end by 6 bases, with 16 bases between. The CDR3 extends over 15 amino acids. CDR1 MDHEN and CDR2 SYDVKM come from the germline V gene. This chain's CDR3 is CASSFERRRVDTQYF. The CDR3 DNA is TGTGCCAGCAGTTTTGAGCGGAGGAGGGTGGATACGCAGTATTTT.